This is a list of T cell receptor beta chains from one sample in a study of blood T cell repertoires in COVID-19. The assay was immunoSEQ multiplex PCR, and TCRdb's table has in-frame clones only and misses some. The data contain 15,000 to 20,000 clones, roughly 84% of them singletons. Source material: peripheral blood. These receptors all stem from a man in his forties with active COVID-19. Each CDR3 is given with its conserved first and last residue. The order of the fields is clone size, CDR3 length, J gene, D gene, V gene, CDR3 protein, CDR3 DNA. A D gene is named only where the DNA matches it firmly. Part of the rows lack a size; the others show once, few, many or a class for expanded clones.

- | 14 | TRBJ2-5 | - | TRBV7-3 | CASSLSPRGETQYF | TGTGCCAGCAGCTTAAGCCCACGCGGGGAGACCCAGTACTTC
once | 20 | TRBJ2-1 | TRBD1 | TRBV7-8 | CASSLLPGQDSSGSYNEQFF | TGTGCCAGCAGCCTCCTTCCCGGACAGGATTCCAGTGGGTCCTACAATGAGCAGTTCTTC
- | 16 | TRBJ2-4 | TRBD2 | TRBV5-4 | CASSLIAGAGKNIQYF | TGTGCCAGCAGCTTGATAGCGGGAGCGGGGAAGAACATTCAGTACTTC
- | 15 | TRBJ1-5 | - | TRBV18 | CASSPTTSTNQPQHF | TGTGCCAGCTCACCTACGACAAGCACAAATCAGCCCCAGCATTTT
once | 13 | TRBJ2-7 | TRBD1 | TRBV6-5 | CASKGQGLHEQYF | TGTGCCAGCAAGGGACAGGGGCTTCACGAGCAGTACTTC
- | 15 | TRBJ2-7 | - | TRBV14 | CASSQWTYPYYEQYF | TGTGCCAGCAGCCAATGGACATACCCTTACTACGAGCAGTACTTC
- | 16 | TRBJ1-2 | - | TRBV4-1 | CASSQGAAGTYYGYTF | TGCGCCAGCAGCCAAGGGGCTGCCGGGACATACTATGGCTACACCTTC
- | 14 | TRBJ2-1 | - | TRBV7-9 | CASSFLSSYNEQFF | TGTGCCAGCAGCTTCTTGAGCTCCTACAATGAGCAGTTCTTC
- | 12 | TRBJ2-1 | - | TRBV7-8 | CASSFVGGEQFF | TGTGCCAGCAGTTTCGTCGGCGGCGAGCAGTTCTTC
- | 18 | TRBJ2-1 | TRBD2 | TRBV30 | CAWSGTSGRTESYNEQFF | TGTGCCTGGAGTGGGACTAGCGGGAGGACTGAATCCTACAATGAGCAGTTCTTC
- | 14 | TRBJ2-1 | TRBD2 | TRBV28 | CASTPLAAYNEQFF | TGTGCCAGCACCCCTCTAGCGGCCTACAATGAGCAGTTCTTC
- | 18 | TRBJ2-4 | TRBD1 | TRBV5-6 | CASSYGQGLVLAKNIQYF | TGTGCCAGCAGTTATGGACAGGGCCTCGTACTAGCCAAAAACATTCAGTACTTC
- | 16 | TRBJ2-3 | TRBD2 | TRBV6-2/TRBV6-3 | CASSYLLAGGTDTQYF | TGTGCCAGCAGTTACCTACTAGCGGGAGGCACAGATACGCAGTATTTT
- | 17 | TRBJ1-5 | - | TRBV3-1/TRBV3-2 | CASSQDFRTVRNQPQHF | TGTGCCAGCAGCCAAGATTTCCGGACAGTTAGGAATCAGCCCCAGCATTTT
- | 14 | TRBJ2-3 | TRBD2 | TRBV7-9 | CASSRLAGVDTQYF | TGTGCCAGCAGTAGACTAGCGGGAGTAGATACGCAGTATTTT
- | 15 | TRBJ2-3 | - | TRBV11-2 | CASSLVSGSTDTQYF | TGTGCCAGCAGCTTAGTAAGCGGGTCCACAGATACGCAGTATTTT